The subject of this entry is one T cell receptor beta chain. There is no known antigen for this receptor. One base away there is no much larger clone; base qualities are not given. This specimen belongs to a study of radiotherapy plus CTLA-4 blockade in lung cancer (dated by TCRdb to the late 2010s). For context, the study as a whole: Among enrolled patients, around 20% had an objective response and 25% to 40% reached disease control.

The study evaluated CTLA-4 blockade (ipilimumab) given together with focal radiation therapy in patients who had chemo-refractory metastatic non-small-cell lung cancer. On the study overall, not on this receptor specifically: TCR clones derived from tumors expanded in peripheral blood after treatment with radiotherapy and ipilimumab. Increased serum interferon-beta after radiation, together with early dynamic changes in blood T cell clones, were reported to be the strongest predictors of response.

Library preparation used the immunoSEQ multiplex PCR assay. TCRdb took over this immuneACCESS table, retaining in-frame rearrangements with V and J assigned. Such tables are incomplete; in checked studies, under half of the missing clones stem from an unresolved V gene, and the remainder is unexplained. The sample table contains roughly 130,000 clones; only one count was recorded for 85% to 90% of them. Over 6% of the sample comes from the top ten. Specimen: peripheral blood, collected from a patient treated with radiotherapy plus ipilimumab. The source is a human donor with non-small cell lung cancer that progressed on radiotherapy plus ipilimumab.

The CDR3 amino acid sequence is: CATSRERQGRWETQYF. DNA sequence: TGTGCCACCAGCAGGGAGCGACAGGGAAGATGGGAGACCCAGTACTTC. The chain links TRBV15 with TRBJ2-5; 7 nucleotides in the junction match TRBD1. Via the germline V gene (reference sequence), CDR1 is LNHNV and CDR2 YYDKDF. V trim: 3 bases; J trim: 5 bases; unmatched bases: 12. Spanning cysteine to phenylalanine, the CDR3 consists of 16 amino acids. CDR3 DNA is the only sequence kept; it has 48 bases, read in frame from the first base.